In its sample, the clone carrying this TCR beta chain was seen a few times. Its antigen is not known. The V end lost 0 bases, the J end lost 4 bases, and 19 bases lay between the germline ends. Germline V gives CDR1 LGHNA, CDR2 YSLEER. The CDR3 extends over 18 amino acids. These data belong to a study of PD-1 blockade in classical Hodgkin lymphoma. Whole-study results and caveats: When set against healthy donors, newly diagnosed patients were reported to show lower baseline TCR diversity. CD4+ TCR diversity rose significantly by C4D1, and CD8+ TCR diversity did not.

All patients experienced relapse after autologous stem cell transplantation, and brentuximab vedotin exposure was variable. Using immunoSEQ multiplex PCR, the repertoire was profiled, and TCRdb retains in-frame clones only, with some absent. Here the sample spans tens of thousands of clones, roughly 71% being singletons. This TCR was sampled from a human donor with classical Hodgkin lymphoma. The chain uses TRBV4-3 and TRBJ2-1; perhaps D is TRBD1 or TRBD2 (5 bases each). This sample comprised peripheral blood mononuclear cells (PBMCs), obtained before the second cycle of nivolumab. CDR3 sequence (DNA): TGCGCCAGCAGCCAAGACCCGCCTCGGGGCACAGTATACAATGAGCAGTTCTTC. Translating gives CASSQDPPRGTVYNEQFF.